This TCR beta chain was sequenced in a study of beta chain features in type 1 diabetes. Study details: Similarity in age, gender and cell yields was seen between patients and healthy donors.

This clone was counted ten times or more. Its matching antigen is unknown. cDNA synthesis used the whole RNA isolate, giving expressed TCRB sequences. Libraries were prepared by immunoSEQ multiplex PCR; TCRdb keeps only in-frame clonotypes and omits some of them. This sample has under 900,000 clones, with 15% to 20% found just once. Trimming left V 5 bases short and J 7 bases short, with 12 bases between. In germline, CDR1 is ENHRY, CDR2 SYGVKD. CDR3 size: 13 residues. Regarding the study as a whole: VDJ junctions from type 1 diabetes patients carried fewer insertions and larger deletions. It was not settled here whether HLA type affects TCRB rearrangement.

This sequence was found in a woman aged 18 to 35 in good health. What was sequenced was naive CD4+ T cells from blood. This rearrangement joins TRBV10-3 to TRBJ2-1; D might be TRBD2 (6 bases). Written as DNA, the CDR3 is TGTGCCATCAGTCCTAATAGCGGTAATGAGCAGTTCTTC. Its translation is CAISPNSGNEQFF.